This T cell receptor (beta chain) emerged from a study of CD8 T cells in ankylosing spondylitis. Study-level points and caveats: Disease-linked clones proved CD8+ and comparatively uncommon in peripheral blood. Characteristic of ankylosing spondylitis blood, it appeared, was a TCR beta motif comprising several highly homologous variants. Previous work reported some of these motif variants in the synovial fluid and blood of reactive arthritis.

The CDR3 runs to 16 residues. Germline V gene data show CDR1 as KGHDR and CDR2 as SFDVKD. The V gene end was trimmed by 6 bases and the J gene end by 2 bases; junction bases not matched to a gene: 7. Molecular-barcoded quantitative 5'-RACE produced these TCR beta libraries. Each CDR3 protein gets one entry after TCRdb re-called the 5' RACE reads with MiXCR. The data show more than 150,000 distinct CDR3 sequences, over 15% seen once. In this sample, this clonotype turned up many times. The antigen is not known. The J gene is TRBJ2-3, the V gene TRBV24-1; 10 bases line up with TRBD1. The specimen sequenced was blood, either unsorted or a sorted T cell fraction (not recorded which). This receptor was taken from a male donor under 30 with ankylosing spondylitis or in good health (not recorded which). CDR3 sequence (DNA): TGTGCCACCAGTCGAGTCGGGACAGGGGACACAGATACGCAGTATTTT. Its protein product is CATSRVGTGDTDTQYF.